The sequence of this T cell receptor (beta chain) was determined in a study of T-cell memory formation after mild COVID-19. Findings and limits, study-wide: Contracting CD4+ clones sat mainly in CM and EM; CD8+ in EMRA.

A few counts support this clonotype. Its target is unknown. From the 5' RACE reads, TCRdb called clonotypes with MiXCR, one entry per CDR3 protein. The sample has a few hundred thousand distinct CDR3 sequences; approximately 16% are singletons. The length of the CDR3 is 16 residues. V trimming: 4 bases; J trimming: 2 bases; junction bases outside the gene matches: 7. Germline V CDR1 and CDR2: SGHTA, FQGTGA. V gene TRBV7-3 combines with J gene TRBJ2-1, with TRBD1 matching 8 bases. The receptor comes from a young man who had mild COVID-19 (a few samples of this study predate the infection). Cell type and time point are not known. Sequencing input: PBMCs or a T cell subset sorted from them (not recorded which). This CDR3 reads CASSSPDRDPYNEQFF. The CDR3, as DNA: TGTGCCAGCAGCTCTCCGGACAGGGACCCCTACAATGAGCAGTTCTTC.